These T cell receptor beta chains were read from a single sample in a study of T cell responses to AZD1222 COVID-19 vaccine. The protocol was immunoSEQ multiplex PCR, while the TCRdb copy is restricted to in-frame clones and leaves out a portion. The data show more than 150,000 clones, around 90% seen once. This specimen consisted of peripheral blood, obtained on day 0 of AZD1222 vaccination. The receptors were sampled from an adult in good health. CDR3s include the opening cysteine and the closing phenylalanine or tryptophan. The order of the fields is D gene, clone size, J gene, V gene, CDR3 DNA, CDR3 protein. A D gene is named only where the DNA matches it firmly. The size field is filled for only some rows; it gives once, few, many or a size class.

d_gene: TRBD1; abundance: -; j_gene: TRBJ2-7; v_gene: TRBV19; CDR3nt: TGTGCCAGTAGTACGGACAGGATCGAGCAGTACTTC; CDR3aa: CASSTDRIEQYF
d_gene: -; abundance: -; j_gene: TRBJ1-5; v_gene: TRBV28; CDR3nt: TGTGCCAGCACCAGTGATCCAGGCCCAAACCGGCCCCAGCATTTT; CDR3aa: CASTSDPGPNRPQHF
d_gene: -; abundance: -; j_gene: TRBJ1-6; v_gene: TRBV30; CDR3nt: TGTGCCTGGAGTGTACTGGCAGTCCTGAATTCACCCCTCCACTTT; CDR3aa: CAWSVLAVLNSPLHF
d_gene: TRBD1; abundance: -; j_gene: TRBJ2-1; v_gene: TRBV10-3; CDR3nt: TGTGCCATCAGTGGGACAGGAACCTTAGACCATGAGCAGTTCTTC; CDR3aa: CAISGTGTLDHEQFF
d_gene: -; abundance: -; j_gene: TRBJ2-2; v_gene: TRBV4-2; CDR3nt: TGTGCCAGCAGCCAAGACCCAGAGGGACACGGGGAGCTGTTTTTT; CDR3aa: CASSQDPEGHGELFF
d_gene: -; abundance: -; j_gene: TRBJ1-5; v_gene: TRBV30; CDR3nt: TGTGCCTGGAGCAGGTTGGCAGGAGATCAGCCCCAGCATTTT; CDR3aa: CAWSRLAGDQPQHF
d_gene: -; abundance: -; j_gene: TRBJ1-5; v_gene: TRBV19; CDR3nt: TGTGCCAGTAGTATAGGGCAGGGGAATCAGCCCCAGCATTTT; CDR3aa: CASSIGQGNQPQHF
d_gene: TRBD2; abundance: -; j_gene: TRBJ2-7; v_gene: TRBV4-3; CDR3nt: TGCGCCAGCAGCGAACTAGCGGGAGGGGGATCATACTACGAGCAGTACTTC; CDR3aa: CASSELAGGGSYYEQYF
d_gene: -; abundance: -; j_gene: TRBJ2-1; v_gene: TRBV6-5; CDR3nt: TGTGCCAGCCGTTTACTAGGGAGCTCCTACAATGAGCAGTTCTTC; CDR3aa: CASRLLGSSYNEQFF
d_gene: -; abundance: -; j_gene: TRBJ1-1; v_gene: TRBV6-2/TRBV6-3; CDR3nt: TGTGCCAGCAGTTACCCCGGCAGGGCAGATGAAGCTTTCTTT; CDR3aa: CASSYPGRADEAFF
d_gene: -; abundance: -; j_gene: TRBJ2-5; v_gene: TRBV30; CDR3nt: TGTGCCTGGAGTGCAGAGACCCAGTACTTC; CDR3aa: CAWSAETQYF
d_gene: -; abundance: -; j_gene: TRBJ1-3; v_gene: TRBV28; CDR3nt: TGTGCCAGCACCCCCGGGCGTAGGAGCAGCTCTGGAAACACCATATATTTT; CDR3aa: CASTPGRRSSSGNTIYF
d_gene: -; abundance: -; j_gene: TRBJ1-2; v_gene: TRBV19; CDR3nt: TGTGCCAGTAAGGGGAATGGGGCCGCAGTCTATGGCTACACCTTC; CDR3aa: CASKGNGAAVYGYTF
d_gene: -; abundance: -; j_gene: TRBJ2-7; v_gene: TRBV28; CDR3nt: TGTGCCAGCAGTTTATCGGCAGGGGAAGTTCTCGGCGAGCAGTACTTC; CDR3aa: CASSLSAGEVLGEQYF
d_gene: TRBD2; abundance: -; j_gene: TRBJ2-7; v_gene: TRBV5-1; CDR3nt: TGCGCCAGCAGCGGGTCGGGGGGAACCTACGAGCAGTACTTC; CDR3aa: CASSGSGGTYEQYF
d_gene: -; abundance: -; j_gene: TRBJ1-5; v_gene: TRBV3-1/TRBV3-2; CDR3nt: TGTGCCAGCAGCCAAGACACTCAGCCCCAGCATTTT; CDR3aa: CASSQDTQPQHF
d_gene: -; abundance: many; j_gene: TRBJ2-2; v_gene: TRBV7-2; CDR3nt: TGTGCCAGCAGTCCCACCGGGACTGCCTACGGGGAGCTGTTTTTT; CDR3aa: CASSPTGTAYGELFF
d_gene: -; abundance: -; j_gene: TRBJ1-3; v_gene: TRBV7-3; CDR3nt: TGTGCCAGCAGCCCCCAAGGGCCCGGGACAACTATCGGAAACACCATATATTTT; CDR3aa: CASSPQGPGTTIGNTIYF
d_gene: TRBD1; abundance: -; j_gene: TRBJ2-7; v_gene: TRBV28; CDR3nt: TGTGCCAGCAGTCCCACCGGGACAGCCTCCTACGAGCAGTACTTC; CDR3aa: CASSPTGTASYEQYF
d_gene: -; abundance: -; j_gene: TRBJ1-1; v_gene: TRBV25-1; CDR3nt: TGTGCCAGCACTATAGCTGTGAACACTGAAGCTTTCTTT; CDR3aa: CASTIAVNTEAFF
d_gene: TRBD2; abundance: -; j_gene: TRBJ2-1; v_gene: TRBV7-6; CDR3nt: TGTGCCAGCAGCTTAGATTGGCTAGCGGGAGGGCCGTCCTACAATGAGCAGTTCTTC; CDR3aa: CASSLDWLAGGPSYNEQFF
d_gene: TRBD2; abundance: -; j_gene: TRBJ2-2; v_gene: TRBV4-2; CDR3nt: TGTGCCAGCAGCCGACAGATAGCGGGAGGGAACACCGGGGAGCTGTTTTTT; CDR3aa: CASSRQIAGGNTGELFF
d_gene: -; abundance: -; j_gene: TRBJ1-4; v_gene: TRBV15; CDR3nt: TGTGCCACCAGCAGAGATCAGGGATCCGGTTCTAATGAAAAACTGTTTTTT; CDR3aa: CATSRDQGSGSNEKLFF
d_gene: TRBD2; abundance: few; j_gene: TRBJ2-1; v_gene: TRBV6-4; CDR3nt: TGTGCCAGCAGTGACTCCGGCGGGGGGAACTACAATGAGCAGTTCTTC; CDR3aa: CASSDSGGGNYNEQFF
d_gene: TRBD1; abundance: -; j_gene: TRBJ1-6; v_gene: TRBV27; CDR3nt: TGTGCCAGCACGCTCGGGACAGGGTGGAAAAATTCACCCCTCCACTTT; CDR3aa: CASTLGTGWKNSPLHF
d_gene: -; abundance: -; j_gene: TRBJ2-7; v_gene: TRBV10-3; CDR3nt: TGTGCCATCAGTGGATCTATGCAAGGATCCTACGAGCAGTACTTC; CDR3aa: CAISGSMQGSYEQYF
d_gene: -; abundance: -; j_gene: TRBJ1-4; v_gene: TRBV27; CDR3nt: TGTGCCAGCAGTTTCCGTGCGACAGGTGAAAAACTGTTTTTT; CDR3aa: CASSFRATGEKLFF
d_gene: -; abundance: -; j_gene: TRBJ2-7; v_gene: TRBV6-5; CDR3nt: TGTGCCGGGGGAATCGGATCCTACGAGCAGTACTTC; CDR3aa: CAGGIGSYEQYF
d_gene: -; abundance: -; j_gene: TRBJ2-7; v_gene: TRBV6-2/TRBV6-3; CDR3nt: TGTGCCAGCAGTTCGGGACCCAGCTCCTACGAGCAGTACTTC; CDR3aa: CASSSGPSSYEQYF
d_gene: -; abundance: -; j_gene: TRBJ2-3; v_gene: TRBV6-2/TRBV6-3; CDR3nt: TGTGCCAGCAGTTACTCGAAGGATACGCAGTATTTT; CDR3aa: CASSYSKDTQYF
d_gene: -; abundance: -; j_gene: TRBJ1-4; v_gene: TRBV6-6; CDR3nt: TGTGCCAGCACCGACGGCGGGGCAACTAATGAAAAACTGTTTTTT; CDR3aa: CASTDGGATNEKLFF
d_gene: -; abundance: -; j_gene: TRBJ1-1; v_gene: TRBV4-1; CDR3nt: TGCGCCAGCAGCCACCTCACCCGGGATCCCAGTCGAGGGGCTTTCTTT; CDR3aa: CASSHLTRDPSRGAFF
d_gene: -; abundance: -; j_gene: TRBJ1-5; v_gene: TRBV19; CDR3nt: TGTGCCAGTTCAATCGGACATTTAACATCGCCCCAGCATTTT; CDR3aa: CASSIGHLTSPQHF
d_gene: -; abundance: -; j_gene: TRBJ1-2; v_gene: TRBV24-1; CDR3nt: TGTGCCACCAGTTCGGACAACAACTATGGCTACACCTTC; CDR3aa: CATSSDNNYGYTF
d_gene: -; abundance: -; j_gene: TRBJ1-5; v_gene: TRBV15; CDR3nt: TGTGCCACCAGCAGAGTGGTAGGGGCTCAGCCCCAGCATTTT; CDR3aa: CATSRVVGAQPQHF
d_gene: -; abundance: once; j_gene: TRBJ2-2; v_gene: TRBV28; CDR3nt: TGTGCCAGCAGTTTAGGTTCAGGGACCGGGGAGCTGTTTTTT; CDR3aa: CASSLGSGTGELFF
d_gene: -; abundance: -; j_gene: TRBJ2-3; v_gene: TRBV6-5; CDR3nt: TGTGCCAGCAGGGGGTCCAGCGCAGATACGCAGTATTTT; CDR3aa: CASRGSSADTQYF
d_gene: TRBD1; abundance: -; j_gene: TRBJ1-6; v_gene: TRBV19; CDR3nt: TGTGCCAGTAGTGAAGGGACAGGGGTGGGTTCACCCCTCCACTTT; CDR3aa: CASSEGTGVGSPLHF
d_gene: TRBD1; abundance: -; j_gene: TRBJ2-5; v_gene: TRBV6-2/TRBV6-3; CDR3nt: TGTGCCAGCAGTTACTCGTTGGGACAGGGGCGAGGGACCCAGTACTTC; CDR3aa: CASSYSLGQGRGTQYF
d_gene: -; abundance: -; j_gene: TRBJ2-5; v_gene: TRBV5-1; CDR3nt: TGCGCCAGCAGCTTGGCGGTCGGGGATCAAGAGACCCAGTACTTC; CDR3aa: CASSLAVGDQETQYF
d_gene: TRBD2; abundance: -; j_gene: TRBJ2-1; v_gene: TRBV2; CDR3nt: TGTGCCAGCCACCTTCGCGGGAGTGGGGTTGCCAATGAGCAGTTCTTC; CDR3aa: CASHLRGSGVANEQFF
d_gene: -; abundance: once; j_gene: TRBJ1-2; v_gene: TRBV18; CDR3nt: TGTGCCAGCTCACACGGGACGGCGAACTATGGCTACACCTTC; CDR3aa: CASSHGTANYGYTF
d_gene: TRBD2; abundance: once; j_gene: TRBJ2-7; v_gene: TRBV28; CDR3nt: TGTGCCAGCAGCTCGGGGGGGAGCTCCTACGAGCAGTACTTC; CDR3aa: CASSSGGSSYEQYF
d_gene: -; abundance: -; j_gene: TRBJ1-5; v_gene: TRBV7-6; CDR3nt: TGTGCCAGCAGCTTACAGACGGGAATCAATCAGCCCCAGCATTTT; CDR3aa: CASSLQTGINQPQHF
d_gene: TRBD2; abundance: -; j_gene: TRBJ2-1; v_gene: TRBV28; CDR3nt: TGTGCCAGCCTAGCGGGGGGGCCAGATGAGCAGTTCTTC; CDR3aa: CASLAGGPDEQFF
d_gene: -; abundance: few; j_gene: TRBJ1-5; v_gene: TRBV2; CDR3nt: TGTGCCAGCACTTGGAGTAGCAATCAGCCCCAGCATTTT; CDR3aa: CASTWSSNQPQHF
d_gene: TRBD1; abundance: -; j_gene: TRBJ2-6; v_gene: TRBV19; CDR3nt: TGTGCCAGTAGTGCCAGCGTCCTTGGGACAGGGAGCTCTGGGGCCAACGTCCTGACTTTC; CDR3aa: CASSASVLGTGSSGANVLTF
d_gene: -; abundance: -; j_gene: TRBJ1-3; v_gene: TRBV28; CDR3nt: TGTGCCAGCAGGGGCCGACAGGCTCCCATCTCTGGAAACACCATATATTTT; CDR3aa: CASRGRQAPISGNTIYF
d_gene: -; abundance: -; j_gene: TRBJ1-2; v_gene: TRBV6-5; CDR3nt: TGTGCCAGCAGTAAGACAGGAGCTTATGGCTACACCTTC; CDR3aa: CASSKTGAYGYTF
d_gene: TRBD2; abundance: -; j_gene: TRBJ2-2; v_gene: TRBV3-1/TRBV3-2; CDR3nt: TGTGCCAGCGGAGAGGGGCGGCGGGGGAATGACGGGGAGCTGTTTTTT; CDR3aa: CASGEGRRGNDGELFF
d_gene: TRBD1; abundance: -; j_gene: TRBJ1-5; v_gene: TRBV6-1; CDR3nt: TGTGCCAGCAGTGAAGAGGGGGGACAGCGAAATCAGCCCCAGCATTTT; CDR3aa: CASSEEGGQRNQPQHF